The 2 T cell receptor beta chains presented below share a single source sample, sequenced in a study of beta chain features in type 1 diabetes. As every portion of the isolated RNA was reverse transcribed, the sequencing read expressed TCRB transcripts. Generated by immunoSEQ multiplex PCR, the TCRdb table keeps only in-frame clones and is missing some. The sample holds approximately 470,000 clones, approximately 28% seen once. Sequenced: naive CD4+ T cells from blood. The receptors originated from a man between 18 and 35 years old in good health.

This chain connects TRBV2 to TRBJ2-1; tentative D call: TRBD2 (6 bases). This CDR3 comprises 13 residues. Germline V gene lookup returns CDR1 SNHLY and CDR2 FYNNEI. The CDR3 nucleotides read TGTGACACCCGACGGGAGCTCTACAATGAGCAGTTCTTC. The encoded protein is CDTRRELYNEQFF.

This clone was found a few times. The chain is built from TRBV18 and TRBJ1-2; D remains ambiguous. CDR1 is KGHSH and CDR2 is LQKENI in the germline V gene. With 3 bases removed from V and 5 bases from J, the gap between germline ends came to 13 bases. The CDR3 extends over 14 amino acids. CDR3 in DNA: TGTGCCAGCTCACCGGACGGCAAACTGTATGGCTACACCTTC. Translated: CASSPDGKLYGYTF.